What follows are 6 T cell receptor beta chains derived from one specimen sequenced in a study of T-cell memory formation after mild COVID-19. In TCRdb, the 5' RACE reads were re-called with MiXCR into one record per CDR3 protein. The data hold roughly 580,000 distinct CDR3 sequences, with about 20% observed a single time. Sequencing was done on a sample of PBMCs or a T cell subset sorted from them (not recorded which). The receptors stem from an adult woman who had mild COVID-19 (a few samples of this study predate the infection). Cell type and time point are not known.

This chain connects TRBV4-3 to TRBJ1-2; D may be TRBD1 (5 bases). This CDR3 contains 15 residues. Germline V gene data show CDR1 as LGHNA and CDR2 as YSLEER. V gave up 4 bases and J gave up 5 bases, with 17 bases separating them. CDR3 in DNA: TGCGCCAGCAGCCGAGGTCCAAATGGGGGGTATGGCTACACCTTC. The encoded protein is CASSRGPNGGYGYTF.

The chain recombines TRBV5-1 with TRBJ2-1; 7 bases are a match to TRBD1. There are 14 residues in the CDR3. With V trimmed by 2 bases and J by 6 bases, 5 bases remained unmatched. CDR1 is SGHRS, CDR2 YFSETQ, per germline. CDR3 nucleotides: TGCGCCAGCAGCTTCACAGGGGTGGGCAATGAGCAGTTCTTC. It is translated as CASSFTGVGNEQFF.

This clonotype was seen more than once but under ten times. The chain combines TRBV12-3 or TRBV12-4 with TRBJ2-2; no clear D gene. V lost 2 bases to trimming and J lost 1 base, with 5 bases between them. This CDR3 contains 14 residues. The CDR3 DNA reads TGTGCCAGCAGTTTAAGGCTGAACACCGGGGAGCTGTTTTTT. This codes for CASSLRLNTGELFF.

In its sample, this clonotype was seen a few times. The chain uses TRBV12-3 or TRBV12-4 and TRBJ2-3, with D unclear. The ends were cut back, 4 bases at V and 2 bases at J, with 7 bases in the middle. CDR3 length equals 13 residues. CDR3 DNA: TGTGCCAGCAGTTGGGCAACCACAGATACGCAGTATTTT. As protein: CASSWATTDTQYF.

There are a few counts of this clonotype. This chain connects TRBV7-3 to TRBJ2-6; D is uncertain. The CDR3 spans 15 residues. Between the trimmed V and J ends, which lost 0 bases and 3 bases, there was a span of 6 bases. CDR1 SGHTA and CDR2 FQGTGA come from the germline V gene. The chain's CDR3 is CASSLTRRGANVLTF. CDR3 DNA: TGTGCCAGCAGCTTAACCAGGCGTGGGGCCAACGTCCTGACTTTC. The full variable domain, with the rest looked up from reference TRBV7-3 and TRBJ2-6, is GAGVSQTPSNKVTEKGKYVELRCDPISGHTALYWYRQSLGQGPEFLIYFQGTGAADDSGLPNDRFFAVRPEGSVSTLKIQRTERGDSAVYLCASSLTRRGANVLTFGAGSRLTVL.

This chain uses TRBV6-5 with TRBJ2-1, with 7 bases aligning to TRBD2. V dropped 6 bases and J dropped 0; count of bases not matched to a gene: 14. Germline CDR1 reads MNHEY; CDR2 reads SVGAGI. CDR3 length equals 18 residues. In DNA, the CDR3 is TGTGCCAGCAGATCACTCACCTCAGGCGGGAGCTCCTACAATGAGCAGTTCTTC. Amino acids: CASRSLTSGGSSYNEQFF.